The 30 T cell receptor beta chains presented below share a single source sample, sequenced in a study of blood T cell repertoires in COVID-19. The method was immunoSEQ multiplex PCR; TCRdb's version includes in-frame clones alone and lacks a portion of them. The data contain some 240,000 clones, about 81% of them singletons. The specimen was peripheral blood. The source of these receptors is an older woman with active or convalescent COVID-19.

In this sample, this clone turned up once. V and J are TRBV12-3 or TRBV12-4 and TRBJ2-2; maybe TRBD2 (5 bases). The CDR3 is 13 amino acids. V was pared by 3 bases and J by 8 bases, with 10 bases between. This chain's CDR3 is CASSLVRAGELFF. The CDR3, as DNA: TGTGCCAGCAGTTTGGTGAGGGCAGGGGAGCTGTTTTTT.

The chain couples TRBV5-8 to TRBJ1-1, with 8 bases aligning to TRBD1. CDR3 size: 14 residues. Germline V gives CDR1 SGHTS, CDR2 YDEGEE. The trim removed 4 bases at V and 2 bases at J, leaving 4 bases unmatched. The CDR3 protein is CASSLDRGNTEAFF. CDR3 nucleotides: TGTGCCAGCAGCCTTGACAGGGGCAACACTGAAGCTTTCTTT.

Note on this clone: Within the sample, other DNA sequences also encode this same CDR3. This rearrangement joins TRBV7-9 to TRBJ1-1; 8 bases fit TRBD1. With V trimmed by 4 bases and J by 5 bases, 6 bases remained unmatched. In germline, CDR1 is SEHNR, CDR2 FQNEAQ (reference sequence). The CDR3 is 14 amino acids. The CDR3 here is CASSSRTGRTEAFF. The CDR3 coding sequence is TGTGCCAGCAGCTCCCGGACAGGGAGGACTGAAGCTTTCTTT.

The J gene is TRBJ1-5, the V gene TRBV7-9, with no clear D. Germline CDR1 is SEHNR and CDR2 is FQNEAQ (reference sequence). Trimming removed 4 bases from V and 10 bases from J, with 14 bases in between. The CDR3 consists of 13 residues. The CDR3 spells CASSSEIPGPQHF. The CDR3 DNA reads TGTGCCAGCAGCTCGGAAATCCCGGGACCCCAGCATTTT.

This clone was detected only a few times. The chain recombines TRBV12-3 or TRBV12-4 with TRBJ1-2, with D tentatively TRBD1 (6 bases). The CDR3 totals 13 residues. V dropped 5 bases and J dropped 1 base, with 8 bases sitting between them. CDR3 protein: CASSGQFNYGYTF. DNA of the CDR3: TGTGCCAGCAGTGGACAGTTTAACTATGGCTACACCTTC.

The chain employs TRBV7-9 and TRBJ1-4, with 9 bases lining up with TRBD1. The CDR3 is 15 amino acids. With V trimmed by 0 bases and J by 8 bases, 4 bases remained unmatched. Germline V gene lookup returns CDR1 SEHNR and CDR2 FQNEAQ (reference sequence). The CDR3 DNA reads as TGTGCCAGCAGCTTAGCGCTGACAGGGGGGGAAAAACTGTTTTTT. Translation gives CASSLALTGGEKLFF.

In its sample, this clone was seen a few times. The chain has TRBV19 and TRBJ2-5, with 8 bases fitting TRBD2. V was clipped by 3 bases and J by 2 bases; unmatched bases: 8. Germline-derived CDR1 and CDR2 are LNHDA and SQIVND (reference sequence). This CDR3 is built from 16 residues. The CDR3 loop reads CASSMKRGPTQETQYF. The CDR3 region has the DNA TGTGCCAGTAGTATGAAGCGGGGGCCGACACAAGAGACCCAGTACTTC. The full variable domain, completed using reference TRBV19 and TRBJ2-5, is DGGITQSPKYLFRKEGQNVTLSCEQNLNHDAMYWYRQDPGQGLRLIYYSQIVNDFQKGDIAEGYSVSREKKESFPLTVTSAQKNPTAFYLCASSMKRGPTQETQYFGPGTRLLVL.

This chain's CDR3 is CASSLPGAGTYNEQFF. In DNA, the CDR3 is TGTGCCAGCAGCCTCCCCGGCGCGGGGACCTACAATGAGCAGTTCTTC. The chain combines TRBV2 with TRBJ2-1; tentatively, D is TRBD2 (6 bases). V was pared by 6 bases and J by 2 bases, with 17 bases between. Per the germline V gene, CDR1 is SNHLY and CDR2 is FYNNEI. This CDR3 is built from 16 residues.

The V gene is TRBV29-1, the J gene TRBJ1-1; 7 bases match TRBD1. The CDR3 consists of 12 residues. Per germline, CDR1 SQVTM and CDR2 ANQGSEA. Trimming cost V 7 bases and J 0 bases; bases outside gene matches: 2. The CDR3 region is CSAGQVNTEAFF. CDR3 coding DNA: TGCAGCGCTGGACAGGTGAACACTGAAGCTTTCTTT.

The gene calls are TRBV6-4 and TRBJ2-2; possibly TRBD1 for D (6 bases). The length of the CDR3 is 13 residues. V was shortened by 6 bases and J by 3 bases, with 8 bases between the two germline ends. Germline CDR1 and CDR2: MRHNA and SNTAGT. CDR3 in amino acids: CASRRTDTGELFF. CDR3 bases: TGTGCCAGCAGGAGGACAGACACCGGGGAGCTGTTTTTT.

This chain's CDR3 is CASSLGSSGELVQYF. The CDR3 DNA follows: TGTGCCAGTAGCCTCGGGTCTAGCGGGGAATTAGTGCAGTACTTC. The V and J genes are TRBV19 and TRBJ2-7; the match to TRBD2 covers 9 bases. This CDR3 spans 15 amino acids. With 6 bases clipped from V and 9 bases from J, the junction kept 15 bases outside the gene matches. Germline V gene sequence: CDR1 LNHDA, CDR2 SQIVND (reference sequence).

This clone has only one observation. The chain combines TRBV19 with TRBJ1-1, with TRBD1 matching 7 bases. J gave up 1 base and V 6 bases, and 8 bases lay outside the gene matches. The CDR3 length is 15 residues. CDR1 and CDR2 (germline): LNHDA, SQIVND (reference sequence). The CDR3 here is CASRALDRPNTEAFF. The CDR3 bases are TGTGCCAGTAGGGCCCTGGACAGGCCGAACACTGAAGCTTTCTTT.

This clone has only a few counts. This sequence joins TRBV6-5 and TRBJ2-7; 9 nucleotides agree with TRBD1. The CDR3 runs to 15 residues. Unmatched junction bases numbered 2, after V lost 0 bases and J lost 2 bases. In germline, CDR1 is MNHEY, CDR2 SVGAGI. CDR3 in amino acids: CASSYSGTGTYEQYF. CDR3 nucleotide sequence: TGTGCCAGCAGTTACTCGGGGACAGGGACCTACGAGCAGTACTTC.

The V call is TRBV7-9, the J call TRBJ1-6; 7 bases fit TRBD1. Germline V lookup: CDR1 SEHNR, CDR2 FQNEAQ (reference sequence). V lost 3 bases to trimming and J lost 7 bases; unmatched junction nucleotides: 3. This CDR3 is 14 amino acids long. The CDR3 here is CASSFTGANSPLHF. The DNA for the CDR3 is TGTGCCAGCAGCTTTACAGGGGCCAATTCACCCCTCCACTTT.

Sample share makes this clone medium-sized. The chain recombines TRBV4-1 with TRBJ2-7; TRBD1 aligns across 7 bases. J gave up 4 bases and V 4 bases, and 4 bases lay outside the gene matches. This CDR3 is 13 amino acids long. Per germline, CDR1 MGHRA and CDR2 YSYEKL. In nucleotides, the CDR3 is TGCGCCAGCAGCCCCCACAGGGGTTACGAGCAGTACTTC. It is translated as CASSPHRGYEQYF.

The sample holds one count of this clone. The V gene is TRBV30, the J gene TRBJ1-2; the D is unclear. The CDR3 consists of 13 residues. Trimming took off 3 bases at V and 4 bases at J, with 12 bases between the two ends. Per the germline V gene, CDR1 is GTSNPN and CDR2 is SVGIG (reference sequence). This CDR3 reads CAWRATGAYGYTF. The CDR3 coding sequence is TGTGCCTGGAGGGCCACGGGAGCCTATGGCTACACCTTC.

The rearrangement joins TRBV19 to TRBJ2-2; D remains ambiguous. Germline V CDR1 and CDR2: LNHDA, SQIVND (reference sequence). The CDR3 sequence is 15 residues long. Trimming removed 4 bases from V and 1 base from J, with 10 bases in between. This CDR3 is CASSKTVRNTGELFF. As DNA, the CDR3 is TGTGCCAGTAGTAAAACAGTTAGGAACACCGGGGAGCTGTTTTTT.

CDR3 DNA: TGTGCCTGGGTCGGTATCGAACAGGGATCGGGGCAGTTCTTC. As protein: CAWVGIEQGSGQFF. The chain combines TRBV30 with TRBJ2-1, with D possibly matching TRBD1 (6 bases). The germline V and J ends were trimmed by 5 bases and 12 bases, with 23 bases remaining between them. Germline CDR1 reads GTSNPN; CDR2 reads SVGIG (reference sequence). This CDR3 has 14 amino acids.

The rearrangement links TRBV6-5 to TRBJ1-6, with 9 nucleotides matching TRBD1. The CDR3 contains 14 residues. V was pared by 8 bases and J by 10 bases, with 9 bases of the junction left unmatched. CDR1 MNHEY and CDR2 SVGAGI come from the germline V gene. The CDR3 DNA reads as TGTGCCAGCGGCCCCGGGACAGGGTTATCACCCCTCCACTTT. Its translation is CASGPGTGLSPLHF.

V is TRBV3-1 (or the pseudogene TRBV3-2) and J is TRBJ1-6; D gene unclear. CDR1 and CDR2 (germline): LGHDT, YNNKEL (reference sequence). This CDR3 comprises 16 residues. V was pared by 3 bases and J by 0 bases, with 9 bases between. The DNA for the CDR3 is TGTGCCAGCAGCCACTCAGGAAGCTCCTATAATTCACCCCTCCACTTT. Translation: CASSHSGSSYNSPLHF.

The chain joins TRBV6-5 to TRBJ2-5, with a tentative D call TRBD1 (6 bases). This CDR3 is 14 amino acids long. Trimming took off 5 bases at V and 5 bases at J, with 15 bases between the two ends. Germline-derived CDR1 and CDR2 are MNHEY and SVGAGI. CDR3 bases: TGTGCCAGCAGTCTCTTCCAGGGGCGGGAGACCCAGTACTTC. Its translation is CASSLFQGRETQYF.

V gene TRBV7-9 combines with J gene TRBJ2-1; D is unresolved. V was trimmed by 0 bases and J by 5 bases, leaving 11 bases between them. The CDR3 spans 15 residues. Germline V lookup: CDR1 SEHNR, CDR2 FQNEAQ (reference sequence). The CDR3 coding sequence is TGTGCCAGCAGCTTAGCGCTAACCCTAAACAATGAGCAGTTCTTC. This translates into CASSLALTLNNEQFF. The whole variable domain, filled in from reference TRBV7-9 and TRBJ2-1, reads DTGVSQNPRHKITKRGQNVTFRCDPISEHNRLYWYRQTLGQGPEFLTYFQNEAQLEKSRLLSDRFSAERPKGSFSTLEIQRTEQGDSAMYLCASSLALTLNNEQFFGPGTRLTVL.

The chain is built from TRBV6-5 and TRBJ1-4; D may be TRBD1 (6 bases). With 11 bases removed from V and 8 bases from J, the gap between germline ends came to 18 bases. This CDR3 has 13 residues. Germline V gene lookup returns CDR1 MNHEY and CDR2 SVGAGI. The DNA of the CDR3 is TGTGCCGTCAACAGGGTCTTAGGGGAAAAACTGTTTTTT. Translated, it gives CAVNRVLGEKLFF.

Comments on this clone: This sample includes further DNA sequences coding for the same CDR3. The chain carries TRBV6-5 and TRBJ1-1, with a weak D call TRBD1 (5 bases). The CDR3 runs to 13 residues. Germline loops: CDR1 MNHEY, CDR2 SVGAGI. V lost 6 bases and J 5 bases, leaving 13 bases between the germline ends. CDR3 in DNA: TGTGCCAGCAGGCGAACAGGAGGGACTGAAGCTTTCTTT. This sequence encodes CASRRTGGTEAFF.

The V call is TRBV23-1, the J call TRBJ1-6; 8 bases map to TRBD1. TRBV23-1 qualifies as an ORF whose function is uncertain. J gave up 2 bases and V 2 bases, and 5 bases lay outside the gene matches. This CDR3 spans 17 amino acids. CDR3 sequence reads: CASSQKTGGTYNSPLHF. The CDR3 DNA reads TGCGCCAGCAGTCAAAAAACAGGGGGGACCTATAATTCACCCCTCCACTTT.

The V and J genes are TRBV7-3 and TRBJ1-6; possible D gene TRBD1, 6 bases. The CDR3 sequence is 15 residues long. CDR1 and CDR2 (germline): SGHTA, FQGTGA. V was trimmed by 2 bases and J by 10 bases, leaving 15 bases between them. This CDR3 reads CASSLLPGDGSPLHF. As DNA, the CDR3 is TGTGCCAGCAGCTTACTTCCAGGGGATGGGTCACCCCTCCACTTT.

This clone was recorded once. The chain links TRBV7-9 to TRBJ2-7, with 9 bases identical to TRBD1. Germline V gene lookup returns CDR1 SEHNR and CDR2 FQNEAQ (reference sequence). J was trimmed by 11 bases and V by 5 bases; bases with no gene match: 13. The CDR3 has 14 residues. This CDR3 is CASSLGIGQGLEYF. The DNA for the CDR3 is TGTGCCAGCAGCCTAGGGATCGGACAGGGGTTGGAGTACTTC.

This clone was found a few times. This chain joins TRBV30 and TRBJ1-2; 8 nucleotides match TRBD1. The junction had 13 bases not matched to a gene; V was cut back by 3 bases and J by 7 bases. The CDR3 length is 15 residues. From germline, CDR1 is GTSNPN and CDR2 SVGIG (reference sequence). This CDR3 is CAWSILNRGGLGYTF. The CDR3 region has the DNA TGTGCCTGGAGCATTTTGAACAGGGGGGGACTTGGCTACACCTTC.

This sequence joins TRBV24-1 and TRBJ1-2; D ambiguous. Germline V gives CDR1 KGHDR, CDR2 SFDVKD. V was pared by 6 bases and J by 1 base, with 11 bases between. The CDR3 is made up of 14 amino acids. The CDR3 here is CATSPDGVNYGYTF. In nucleotides, the CDR3 is TGTGCCACCAGTCCAGACGGAGTTAACTATGGCTACACCTTC.

The rearrangement uses TRBV5-1 and TRBJ2-5, with a tentative D call TRBD2 (6 bases). With 4 bases removed from V and 1 base from J, the gap between germline ends came to 11 bases. This CDR3 has 14 residues. Germline V CDR1 and CDR2: SGHRS, YFSETQ. The CDR3 loop reads CASSRGTGQETQYF. CDR3 DNA sequence: TGCGCCAGCAGCAGAGGGACTGGCCAAGAGACCCAGTACTTC.